The 24 T cell receptor beta chains listed next were all sequenced from one sample in a study of blood T cell repertoires in COVID-19. Produced via immunoSEQ multiplex PCR; TCRdb's table is partial and in-frame only. This sample yields roughly 43,000 clones, of which roughly 88% are seen a single time; less than 15% belongs to the top ten. The sequenced material came from peripheral blood. The receptors come from a human donor in a cohort sampled during active COVID-19.

This chain links TRBV10-2 with TRBJ2-3, with unresolved D. Deletions cut 10 bases from V and 10 bases from J, with 21 bases between. The CDR3 is 13 amino acids. Germline values: CDR1 WSHSY, CDR2 SAAADI. CDR3 region: CATTLGGNGAQYF. CDR3 nucleotide sequence: TGCGCCACCACTCTAGGTGGAAATGGAGCGCAGTATTTT.

The chain links TRBV2 to TRBJ1-2, with D hard to call. There are 13 residues in the CDR3. Deletions cut 7 bases from V and 3 bases from J, with 12 bases between. The germline V gene encodes CDR1 SNHLY and CDR2 FYNNEI. The DNA of the CDR3 is TGTGCCAGCACTATCCTCCCCGACTATGGCTACACCTTC. It codes for CASTILPDYGYTF.

J is TRBJ1-2 and V is TRBV19, with 8 positions matching TRBD1. After removal of 4 bases from V and 4 bases from J, the junction contained 5 bases not matched to a gene. Germline values: CDR1 LNHDA, CDR2 SQIVND (reference sequence). This CDR3 is 14 amino acids long. CDR3 protein: CASSTPGGPYGYTF. The CDR3 DNA reads TGTGCCAGTAGTACTCCAGGGGGCCCCTATGGCTACACCTTC. The full variable domain, with the rest looked up from reference TRBV19 and TRBJ1-2, is DGGITQSPKYLFRKEGQNVTLSCEQNLNHDAMYWYRQDPGQGLRLIYYSQIVNDFQKGDIAEGYSVSREKKESFPLTVTSAQKNPTAFYLCASSTPGGPYGYTFGSGTRLTVV.

The rearrangement uses TRBV4-3 and TRBJ2-2; D may be TRBD2 (6 bases). From germline, CDR1 is LGHNA and CDR2 YSLEER. Trimming stripped 5 bases from V and 4 bases from J, with 14 bases between. The CDR3 is made up of 15 amino acids. This CDR3 is CASSSTGGTTGELFF. In nucleotides, the CDR3 is TGCGCCAGCAGCAGCACGGGCGGGACCACCGGGGAGCTGTTTTTT.

J is TRBJ2-1 and V is TRBV28, with TRBD1 matching 9 bases. This CDR3 has 14 amino acids. Trimming removed 3 bases from V and 7 bases from J; junction bases left unmatched: 4. Germline V lookup: CDR1 MDHEN, CDR2 SYDVKM. The CDR3 nucleotides are TGTGCCAGCAGTTTTGGACAGGGGCGTAATGAGCAGTTCTTC. The encoded protein is CASSFGQGRNEQFF.

As DNA, the CDR3 is TGTGCCAGCAGCTCCGGAAGCGGGGCCTCCTACAATGAGCAGTTCTTC. Amino acids: CASSSGSGASYNEQFF. The chain is built from TRBV6-2 or TRBV6-3 and TRBJ2-1; 7 bases are shared with TRBD2. V dropped 6 bases and J dropped 0; count of bases not matched to a gene: 8. The CDR3 is 16 residues long. Germline V gene data show CDR1 as MNHEY and CDR2 as SVGEGT.

V and J are TRBV18 and TRBJ2-2, with TRBD2 matching over 9 bases. Germline CDR1 is KGHSH and CDR2 is LQKENI. Trimming cost V 2 bases and J 4 bases; bases outside gene matches: 5. This CDR3 contains 16 residues. The CDR3 sequence: CASSPMSGGTTGELFF. The CDR3 coding sequence is TGTGCCAGCTCACCAATGAGCGGGGGGACCACCGGGGAGCTGTTTTTT. Complete variable domain (other parts from reference TRBV18 and TRBJ2-2): NAGVMQNPRHLVRRRGQEARLRCSPMKGHSHVYWYRQLPEEGLKFMVYLQKENIIDESGMPKERFSAEFPKEGPSILRIQQVVRGDSAAYFCASSPMSGGTTGELFFGEGSRLTVL.

The chain joins TRBV11-2 to TRBJ2-7; 7 bases are shared with TRBD1. The junction had 5 bases not matched to a gene; V was cut back by 0 bases and J by 3 bases. The CDR3 runs to 15 residues. Germline values: CDR1 SGHAT, CDR2 FQNNGV. CDR3 nucleotide sequence: TGTGCCAGCAGCTTAGACCTGGACAGGAACTACGAGCAGTACTTC. Translating it yields CASSLDLDRNYEQYF.

The rearrangement joins TRBV4-1 to TRBJ1-3; 9 nucleotides line up with TRBD1. The CDR3 is 16 amino acids. Per germline, CDR1 MGHRA and CDR2 YSYEKL. Unmatched junction bases numbered 4, after V lost 0 bases and J lost 4 bases. CDR3 region: CASSQDSGTGGNTIYF. CDR3 sequence (DNA): TGCGCCAGCAGCCAAGATTCGGGGACAGGGGGAAACACCATATATTTT.

This rearrangement joins TRBV19 to TRBJ1-4; TRBD1 matches 7 bases. Trimming took 5 bases from V and 7 from J; bases not matched to a gene: 4. This CDR3 is built from 13 residues. The germline V gene has CDR1 LNHDA and CDR2 SQIVND (reference sequence). CDR3 region: CASSHWDSEKLFF. The CDR3 DNA follows: TGTGCCAGTAGTCACTGGGACAGTGAAAAACTGTTTTTT.

V usage is TRBV6-1 and J usage is TRBJ1-5; D remains unclear. The germline V gene has CDR1 MNHNS and CDR2 SASEGT. CDR3 length equals 16 residues. V lost 2 bases to trimming and J lost 0 bases, with 11 bases between them. The CDR3 nucleotides are TGTGCCAGCAGTGAATTGGCCCGTGGTAGCAATCAGCCCCAGCATTTT. This encodes CASSELARGSNQPQHF.

CDR3 sequence: CASSPSGGLTYEQYF. Here the CDR3 DNA reads TGTGCCAGCAGCCCGAGCGGGGGCTTAACCTACGAGCAGTACTTC. The chain carries TRBV7-2 and TRBJ2-7; TRBD2 agrees at 8 bases. This CDR3 is built from 15 residues. With V trimmed by 5 bases and J by 2 bases, 8 bases remained unmatched. In germline, CDR1 is SGHTA, CDR2 FQGNSA.

This clone was seen more than once but under ten times. A junction boundary mismatches the germline segment, possibly from a read error. The rearrangement uses TRBV19 and TRBJ2-2, with 12 bases identical to TRBD2. Germline CDR1 reads LNHDA; CDR2 reads SQIVND (reference sequence). The CDR3 is 18 residues long. The CDR3 DNA reads as TGTGCCAGTAGCATAGGACTAGCGGGGTGGATGAACACCGGGGAGCTGTTTTTT. This codes for CASSIGLAGWMNTGELFF.

This sequence joins TRBV6-5 and TRBJ1-5; 7 nucleotides line up with TRBD1. V gave up 7 bases and J gave up 0 bases; unmatched junction bases: 6. Germline assignment: CDR1 MNHEY and CDR2 SVGAGI. The CDR3 runs to 15 residues. The CDR3 region is CASTDRAYSNQPQHF. CDR3 nucleotide sequence: TGTGCCAGCACCGACAGGGCGTATAGCAATCAGCCCCAGCATTTT.

The chain couples TRBV5-6 to TRBJ2-3, with TRBD2 matching 16 bases. Unmatched junction bases numbered 6, after V lost 3 bases and J lost 5 bases. Germline CDR1 is SGHDT and CDR2 is YYEEEE. The CDR3 has 17 amino acids. The CDR3 DNA reads TGTGCCAGCAGCTCTGGGACTAGCGGGGGGGCCGGAGATACGCAGTATTTT. As protein: CASSSGTSGGAGDTQYF.

The chain combines TRBV7-2 with TRBJ2-3, with 7 bases lining up with TRBD1. The germline V gene has CDR1 SGHTA and CDR2 FQGNSA. Trimming removed 8 bases from V and 2 bases from J; junction bases left unmatched: 10. This CDR3 region has 15 residues. CDR3 bases: TGTGCCAGCTCCCTAGGGGGCGGACCCACAGATACGCAGTATTTT. Amino acids: CASSLGGGPTDTQYF.

The gene calls are TRBV3-1 (or the pseudogene TRBV3-2) and TRBJ1-1; a possible D gene is TRBD1 (5 bases). The CDR3 consists of 14 residues. Looked up from germline, CDR1 is LGHDT and CDR2 is YNNKEL (reference sequence). The V gene lost 1 base and the J gene lost 5 bases, with 11 bases spanning the gap. The CDR3 nucleotides are TGTGCCAGCAGCCAAGTTGCTGGGGGGACTGAAGCTTTCTTT. It translates to CASSQVAGGTEAFF.

The chain links TRBV28 to TRBJ1-5, with 8 bases that match TRBD1. Germline V CDR1 and CDR2: MDHEN, SYDVKM. The CDR3 length is 17 residues. Germline trimming cut 7 bases from V and 0 bases from J; bases unmatched to any gene: 11. The chain's CDR3 is CASTSMGTGDSNQPQHF. The CDR3 DNA is TGTGCCAGCACCTCAATGGGGACAGGTGATAGCAATCAGCCCCAGCATTTT.

V is TRBV28 and J is TRBJ2-1, with TRBD2 as a possible D gene (6 bases). The CDR3 length is 17 residues. V lost 2 bases and J lost 6, with 20 bases in between. Germline V gives CDR1 MDHEN, CDR2 SYDVKM. The CDR3 sequence: CASSLGGSGRQSNEQFF. Written as DNA, the CDR3 is TGTGCCAGCAGTTTAGGGGGGTCAGGCCGACAAAGCAATGAGCAGTTCTTC.

V usage is TRBV15 and J usage is TRBJ2-1, with D perhaps TRBD1 (5 bases). Germline CDR1 is LNHNV and CDR2 is YYDKDF (reference sequence). This CDR3 contains 15 residues. V was clipped by 1 base and J by 6 bases, with 13 bases between them. The CDR3 region is CATSRALFRGNEQFF. The CDR3 region has the DNA TGTGCCACCAGCAGAGCCTTGTTTAGGGGCAATGAGCAGTTCTTC.

CDR3 amino acids: CAISDNFPGTGRNEKLFF. CDR3 DNA sequence: TGTGCCATCAGTGACAACTTTCCCGGGACAGGCCGGAATGAAAAACTGTTTTTT. This chain joins TRBV10-3 and TRBJ1-4, with 8 bases identical to TRBD1. This CDR3 has 18 amino acids. V trimming: 3 bases; J trimming: 5 bases; junction bases outside the gene matches: 14. Germline lookup yields CDR1 ENHRY and CDR2 SYGVKD.

The chain is built from TRBV6-5 and TRBJ1-3; D perhaps matches TRBD1 (5 bases). V lost 6 bases, J lost 0 bases, and 9 bases lay in between. CDR1 is MNHEY and CDR2 is SVGAGI in the germline V gene. CDR3 length: 14 amino acids. In nucleotides, the CDR3 is TGTGCCAGCAGGACAGCTTTCTCTGGAAACACCATATATTTT. Amino acids: CASRTAFSGNTIYF.

The chain uses TRBV24-1 and TRBJ1-2; no clear D gene. Trimming shortened V by 3 bases and J by 2 bases, and 12 bases separated the two germline ends. CDR1 is KGHDR and CDR2 is SFDVKD in the germline V gene. CDR3 size: 15 residues. The CDR3 sequence: CATSDPPSGNYGYTF. CDR3 DNA: TGTGCCACCAGTGATCCCCCTTCCGGGAACTATGGCTACACCTTC.

This clone was detected only a few times. The chain uses TRBV19 and TRBJ2-1; perhaps TRBD2 as D (5 bases). This CDR3 spans 16 amino acids. V was clipped by 0 bases and J by 2 bases, with 11 bases between them. CDR1 and CDR2 (germline): LNHDA, SQIVND (reference sequence). The CDR3 loop reads CASSIDRGLPYNEQFF. CDR3 DNA: TGTGCCAGTAGTATAGATCGGGGTCTCCCCTACAATGAGCAGTTCTTC.